Listed below are T cell receptor beta chains from one sample, sequenced in a study of molecular identifiers for immune sequencing clone quantification. One entry per CDR3 protein results from TCRdb running MiXCR on the PCR reads. The sample has 40,000 or so distinct CDR3 sequences; around 21% are singletons. The sample consisted of naive CD8+ T cells from blood, with Jurkat cell RNA spiked in. All receptors come from a human donor in good health. Some libraries in this study had Jurkat cell RNA spiked in. CDR3s leave out the opening cysteine and the closing phenylalanine or tryptophan. Each record gives: V gene, J gene, clone size, CDR3 protein. Only part of the rows carry a size: once, few, many, or a class if the clone is expanded.

TRBV12-3/TRBV12-4	TRBJ2-1	many	ASSFGGPKF
TRBV20-1	TRBJ1-1	.	SAGERWDTEAF
TRBV11-3	TRBJ2-3	many	ASSRGLAGGSDTQY
TRBV5-1	TRBJ2-3	once	ASSFFGGESTATQY
TRBV9	TRBJ1-5	many	ASSVGTEFNQPQH
TRBV10-2	TRBJ2-3	many	ASSSTSTDTQY
TRBV7-9	TRBJ2-7	many	ASSTRGHEQY
TRBV20-1	TRBJ2-7	.	SARDLAESYEQY
TRBV19	TRBJ2-7	many	ASSASGTGSYEQY
TRBV5-1	TRBJ2-1	many	ASSLPTSGSWDEQF
TRBV7-9	TRBJ2-3	many	ASSLFVGRTDTQY
TRBV10-3	TRBJ2-3	many	AIRDRDQDTQY
TRBV5-5	TRBJ2-7	.	ASSLGQVSYEQY
TRBV12-3/TRBV12-4	TRBJ2-3	many	ASSPGGSDTQY
TRBV2	TRBJ1-1	many	ASSDPRRLEAF
TRBV5-8	TRBJ2-7	few	ASSNPGSGYEQY
TRBV7-2	TRBJ1-1	.	ASSLTTNTEAF
TRBV27	TRBJ2-3	many	ASGPTIADTQY
TRBV27	TRBJ2-1	many	ASSFTGGIFNEQF
TRBV7-9	TRBJ2-1	.	ASTQIPGNEQF
TRBV27	TRBJ2-5	many	ASSWGQGETQY
TRBV11-3	TRBJ2-1	many	ASSSVLAGSNEQF
TRBV4-3	TRBJ2-1	.	ASSPLGGGGDEQF
TRBV4-3	TRBJ1-3	many	ASSQDHRTSGNTIY
TRBV11-3	TRBJ1-5	many	ASSEHIRGTGDDGPQPQH
TRBV7-2	TRBJ2-3	many	ASSLVWADTQY
TRBV11-2	TRBJ1-2	many	ASSLDQGANGYT
TRBV29-1	TRBJ2-2	many	SVEEGRAETGELF
TRBV7-2	TRBJ2-1	many	ASSLVGALNSYNEQF
TRBV7-9	TRBJ2-3	many	ASSLALVNTQY
TRBV6-1	TRBJ2-3	.	ASTYSWGTDTQY
TRBV30	TRBJ2-1	many	AWSVGTGGDEQF
TRBV27	TRBJ1-5	.	ANRFLPEGPQH
TRBV14	TRBJ2-6	.	ASSQYRAGANVLT
TRBV21-1	TRBJ1-1	many	ASSLPRRSPEAF
TRBV5-8	TRBJ2-3	many	ASSLEVSGSVVDTQY
TRBV20-1	TRBJ2-7	many	SAVPGPYSYEQY
TRBV28	TRBJ2-3	.	ASSLDRGTGSDTQY
TRBV29-1	TRBJ2-5	many	SVPSSGQETQY
TRBV20-1	TRBJ2-3	many	SASLAGATKNRDTQY
TRBV27	TRBJ2-2	many	ASSFPGQRFLGELF
TRBV3-1	TRBJ2-4	.	ASSPGQEAPLY
TRBV24-1	TRBJ2-2	many	ATSDSPVRVAGELF
TRBV6-1	TRBJ1-5	many	ASRAGQGVYSNQPQH
TRBV7-2	TRBJ2-7	many	ASSSDSSSYEQY
TRBV7-2	TRBJ2-7	few	ASSSTLAGDYEQY